This T cell receptor (beta chain) was obtained from a study of neoadjuvant anti-PD-1 for oral cavity cancer. Overall study results and limits: After neoadjuvant nivolumab, PBMC T cell clonality was significantly higher in non-responders than responders.

This table comes from immunoSEQ multiplex PCR, and its TCRdb copy is limited to in-frame clones, with some not included. The sample yields 68,000 or so clones, roughly 81% seen once. From germline, CDR1 is WSHSY and CDR2 SAAADI. The V gene end was trimmed by 6 bases and the J gene end by 3 bases; junction bases not matched to a gene: 5. This CDR3 spans 14 amino acids. Time point defined: after neoadjuvant nivolumab, at surgical resection. Stage II-IVA oral cavity squamous cell carcinoma was new and untreated by systemic or radiation therapy. Comments on this clone: The antigen is undetermined.

Sequences were derived from PBMCs, sampled after nivolumab (anti-PD-1) treatment. This chain links TRBV10-2 with TRBJ2-7, with 10 bases that match TRBD2. The receptor was isolated from a person aged 40 to 85 with oral cavity squamous cell carcinoma. The DNA for the CDR3 is TGCGCCAGCAGAGGACTAGCGGAGCACTACGAGCAGTACTTC. Protein product: CASRGLAEHYEQYF.